Listed below are T cell receptor beta chains from one sample, sequenced in a study of cytomegalovirus exposure and HLA in healthy donors. The repertoire was sequenced with immunoSEQ multiplex PCR; TCRdb's copy has only in-frame clones and lacks some. The sample has roughly 68,000 clones, around 64% seen once; the top ten hold about a fifth. The sample taken for sequencing was PBMCs. These receptors all stem from a man in his forties in good health and CMV-seropositive. Both conserved end residues are part of each CDR3. The D gene is left open where the match is weak. Clone sizes are given selectively: once, few, many, or a class where the clone is expanded.

CDR3,D,V,J,size
CSVDGAGGDTQYF,TRBD1,TRBV29-1,TRBJ2-3,.
CAWTVGAGNEQFF,.,TRBV30,TRBJ2-1,.
CASSTGGGGWNEQFF,TRBD2,TRBV6-5,TRBJ2-1,few
CASSLVSGEEAFF,.,TRBV7-9,TRBJ1-1,.
CASSLSPAAGQPQHF,.,TRBV27,TRBJ1-5,.
CASSAVPSGEKLFF,.,TRBV9,TRBJ1-4,.
CASSLEGAVTPLHF,.,TRBV5-6,TRBJ1-6,.
CASSLGGYLTEAFF,.,TRBV4-2,TRBJ1-1,.
CASSEAQGYPGELFF,.,TRBV6-4,TRBJ2-2,few
CASRWDSSHEQFF,.,TRBV6-5,TRBJ2-1,.
CASSWAGEETQYF,.,TRBV6-5,TRBJ2-5,.
CASSFGGRLAQETQYF,.,TRBV5-6,TRBJ2-5,.
CASSVLGLAGWGETQYF,TRBD2,TRBV28,TRBJ2-5,.
CASSVSARGGVSTDTQYF,TRBD2,TRBV9,TRBJ2-3,few
CSTDRVGTEAFF,TRBD1,TRBV29-1,TRBJ1-1,.
CASSDLDIMYEIAGELFF,.,TRBV6-1,TRBJ2-2,.
CASSQSPAKETQYF,.,TRBV6-5,TRBJ2-5,few
CASSESGQGESGYTF,TRBD1,TRBV6-1,TRBJ1-2,.
CASSSQQGAPTEAFF,TRBD1,TRBV7-6,TRBJ1-1,few
CASSIATRANTGELFF,.,TRBV19,TRBJ2-2,.
CAISGDRGIQETQYF,TRBD1,TRBV10-3,TRBJ2-5,.
CASSNRDNNVLTF,.,TRBV5-5,TRBJ2-6,.
CASSLLAAGTQYF,TRBD2,TRBV7-3,TRBJ2-5,.
CASSPTVNTEAFF,.,TRBV18,TRBJ1-1,.
CASSPKGGFDDEEQFF,TRBD2,TRBV14,TRBJ2-1,few
CASSHPLGQGSYINEQFF,TRBD1,TRBV9,TRBJ2-1,.
CASSEAEVREAFF,.,TRBV6-1,TRBJ1-1,few
CASSVLGLAGGPSTDTQYF,TRBD2,TRBV9,TRBJ2-3,.
CASSLLAGEQFF,TRBD2,TRBV7-3,TRBJ2-1,.
CASSAGQGFHEQYF,TRBD1,TRBV9,TRBJ2-7,.
CASSLGSGGSFNEQFF,TRBD2,TRBV11-3,TRBJ2-1,.
CASVRNRGGNEQFF,.,TRBV6-5,TRBJ2-1,few
CASSFGGEQPQHF,.,TRBV27,TRBJ1-5,few
CASSQDPGGVNEKLFF,.,TRBV4-3,TRBJ1-4,.
CASSLVRDTGELFF,.,TRBV7-2,TRBJ2-2,few
CASSLGAASYEQYF,.,TRBV5-1,TRBJ2-7,.
CASGRFGGGEAFF,TRBD1,TRBV12-5,TRBJ1-1,few
CASGGYTEAFF,.,TRBV10-1,TRBJ1-1,.
CASSVDEGAVTEAFF,TRBD1,TRBV9,TRBJ1-1,.
CASSLRGGEGYTF,.,TRBV7-8,TRBJ1-2,.
CASSQASSPGNGYTF,.,TRBV4-2,TRBJ1-2,once
CSVEPTGVSRAFF,TRBD1,TRBV29-1,TRBJ1-1,.